One sample yielded the 25 T cell receptor beta chains listed below, sequenced in a study of blood T cell repertoires in COVID-19. Sequencing used immunoSEQ multiplex PCR; TCRdb keeps in-frame clones, though not all of them. The table includes about 160,000 clones, 90% to 95% detected once. The sequenced sample was peripheral blood. All receptors come from a woman aged 45-65 years with acute or convalescent COVID-19.

This clone was seen a single time. The genes are TRBV5-6 and TRBJ1-1; no clear D. The V gene's germline CDR1 is SGHDT and CDR2 YYEEEE. The V and J ends lost 0 bases and 0 bases respectively, with 12 bases between them. The CDR3 has 16 residues. The CDR3 region has the DNA TGTGCCAGCAGCTTGGAAACAGATAACATGAACACTGAAGCTTTCTTT. This encodes CASSLETDNMNTEAFF.

The chain is built from TRBV19 and TRBJ1-1; TRBD1 matches at 10 bases. The CDR3 spans 16 residues. In germline, CDR1 is LNHDA, CDR2 SQIVND (reference sequence). V gave up 1 base and J gave up 2 bases; unmatched junction bases: 4. CDR3 nucleotide sequence: TGTGCCAGTAGTATAGGGGACAGGGGCTACAACACTGAAGCTTTCTTT. It translates to CASSIGDRGYNTEAFF. The full variable domain, completed using reference TRBV19 and TRBJ1-1, is DGGITQSPKYLFRKEGQNVTLSCEQNLNHDAMYWYRQDPGQGLRLIYYSQIVNDFQKGDIAEGYSVSREKKESFPLTVTSAQKNPTAFYLCASSIGDRGYNTEAFFGQGTRLTVV.

V usage is TRBV7-3 and J usage is TRBJ2-5, with D perhaps TRBD2 (6 bases). Germline CDR1 reads SGHTA; CDR2 reads FQGTGA. The V gene lost 5 bases and the J gene lost 0 bases, with 16 bases spanning the gap. The CDR3 loop spans 16 amino acids. CDR3 sequence: CASSPDIRGDQETQYF. CDR3 nucleotides: TGTGCCAGCAGCCCTGACATTCGCGGGGACCAAGAGACCCAGTACTTC.

This chain joins TRBV3-1 (or the pseudogene TRBV3-2) and TRBJ1-1; 7 bases match TRBD1. Germline V gene data show CDR1 as LGHDT and CDR2 as YNNKEL (reference sequence). This CDR3 region has 14 residues. Losses at the gene ends were 4 bases for V and 7 bases for J; bases not matched to a gene: 9. The chain's CDR3 is CASSRAGTEYEAFF. CDR3 bases: TGTGCCAGCAGCCGGGCCGGGACAGAATATGAAGCTTTCTTT.

This chain joins TRBV3-1 (or the pseudogene TRBV3-2) and TRBJ2-5; 10 bases align to TRBD2. Germline CDR1 reads LGHDT; CDR2 reads YNNKEL (reference sequence). The CDR3 runs to 17 residues. The ends lost 3 bases at V and 3 bases at J; junction bases unmatched: 10. In DNA form, the CDR3 reads TGTGCCAGCAGCCAGGGGATAGCGGGGGGAAATAAAGAGACCCAGTACTTC. Protein product: CASSQGIAGGNKETQYF.

The chain uses TRBV5-1 and TRBJ1-5; the D gene is possibly TRBD1 (5 bases). Germline values: CDR1 SGHRS, CDR2 YFSETQ. V lost 5 bases and J 4 bases, leaving 19 bases between the germline ends. The CDR3 has 16 residues. The CDR3 protein is CASRPLYRGRNQPQHF. CDR3 DNA: TGCGCCAGCAGGCCCCTCTATAGGGGTAGAAATCAGCCCCAGCATTTT.

This rearrangement joins TRBV13 to TRBJ1-4; TRBD1 matches at 8 bases. V was pared by 5 bases and J by 8 bases, with 10 bases of the junction left unmatched. The CDR3 has 15 amino acids. Germline V CDR1 and CDR2: PRHDT, FYEKMQ (reference sequence). CDR3 protein: CASSQIKTGEEKLFF. DNA of the CDR3: TGTGCCAGCAGCCAGATCAAGACAGGGGAAGAAAAACTGTTTTTT.

This clone was picked up one time. V is TRBV5-1 and J is TRBJ2-3, with 9 bases matching TRBD2. From germline, CDR1 is SGHRS and CDR2 YFSETQ. The CDR3 spans 15 residues. Trimming removed 5 bases from V and 2 bases from J; junction bases left unmatched: 6. CDR3 protein: CASSLAGDLTDTQYF. The DNA of the CDR3 is TGCGCCAGCAGTTTAGCGGGGGACCTCACAGATACGCAGTATTTT. Using reference TRBV5-1 and TRBJ2-3 for the parts outside the CDR3, the full variable domain is KAGVTQTPRYLIKTRGQQVTLSCSPISGHRSVSWYQQTPGQGLQFLFEYFSETQRNKGNFPGRFSGRQFSNSRSEMNVSTLELGDSALYLCASSLAGDLTDTQYFGPGTRLTVL.

V and J are TRBV9 and TRBJ2-2; 10 positions agree with TRBD2. V gave up 0 bases and J gave up 5 bases; unmatched junction bases: 7. The CDR3 extends over 17 amino acids. Looked up from germline, CDR1 is SGDLS and CDR2 is YYNGEE. CDR3 sequence: CASSVAPAGGRTGELFF. The CDR3 DNA reads TGTGCCAGCAGCGTAGCCCCAGCGGGGGGGCGAACCGGGGAGCTGTTTTTT.

The chain couples TRBV5-1 to TRBJ2-3; 14 bases are shared with TRBD2. The CDR3 is 17 amino acids. V lost 0 bases and J lost 5; bases outside the gene matches: 5. Germline V gives CDR1 SGHRS, CDR2 YFSETQ. CDR3 bases: TGCGCCAGCAGCTTGGGACTAGCGGGGGGGCCCGGAGATACGCAGTATTTT. Translating it yields CASSLGLAGGPGDTQYF.

This clone was picked up one time. The chain joins TRBV19 to TRBJ1-1, with D unclear. There are 13 residues in the CDR3. Germline values: CDR1 LNHDA, CDR2 SQIVND (reference sequence). V was cut by 4 bases and J by 2 bases, with 8 bases left in between. CDR3 sequence (DNA): TGTGCCAGTAGTAATACGGGAAACACTGAAGCTTTCTTT. Its translation is CASSNTGNTEAFF.

The gene calls are TRBV24-1 and TRBJ2-1; unclear D gene. Per the germline V gene, CDR1 is KGHDR and CDR2 is SFDVKD. The germline V and J ends were trimmed by 3 bases and 10 bases, with 12 bases remaining between them. The CDR3 has 13 residues. The chain's CDR3 is CATSDGFRVEQFF. The DNA of the CDR3 is TGTGCCACCAGTGATGGTTTCCGGGTAGAGCAGTTCTTC.

V and J are TRBV7-9 and TRBJ2-5, with TRBD1 as a possible D gene (5 bases). The germline V gene has CDR1 SEHNR and CDR2 FQNEAQ (reference sequence). Trimming cost V 8 bases and J 2 bases, with 18 bases left between them. This CDR3 spans 15 amino acids. The CDR3 reads CASPGGQGGQETQYF. The DNA of the CDR3 is TGTGCCAGCCCGGGTGGGCAGGGCGGACAAGAGACCCAGTACTTC. The full variable domain, rest sourced from reference TRBV7-9 and TRBJ2-5, is DTGVSQNPRHKITKRGQNVTFRCDPISEHNRLYWYRQTLGQGPEFLTYFQNEAQLEKSRLLSDRFSAERPKGSFSTLEIQRTEQGDSAMYLCASPGGQGGQETQYFGPGTRLLVL.

This clone has only one observation. The CDR3 spells CASSLGRGIEAFF. The CDR3 nucleotides read TGTGCCAGCAGCTTAGGGCGCGGGATTGAAGCTTTCTTT. The chain recombines TRBV7-2 with TRBJ1-1; D is ambiguous. Trimming took 1 base from V and 7 from J, leaving 10 bases between them. The CDR3 runs to 13 residues. Germline V lookup: CDR1 SGHTA, CDR2 FQGNSA.

This sequence joins TRBV6-2 or TRBV6-3 and TRBJ1-1; no definite D call. The V gene's germline CDR1 is MNHEY and CDR2 SVGEGT. The V gene lost 1 base and the J gene lost 4 bases, with 4 bases spanning the gap. CDR3 length: 12 amino acids. The CDR3 spells CASSYWLTEAFF. The CDR3 DNA sequence: TGTGCCAGCAGTTACTGGCTCACTGAAGCTTTCTTT.

This sequence joins TRBV4-2 and TRBJ1-5; 7 nucleotides match TRBD1. Losses at the gene ends were 3 bases for V and 1 base for J; bases not matched to a gene: 6. Per germline, CDR1 LGHNA and CDR2 YNFKEQ. This CDR3 comprises 16 residues. CDR3 bases: TGTGCCAGCAGCCACCCCGGGACAGAAAGCAATCAGCCCCAGCATTTT. It is translated as CASSHPGTESNQPQHF.

The CDR3 sequence is CASSPSLAGAGMGYEQYF. The CDR3 nucleotides read TGTGCCAGCAGTCCCAGCCTAGCGGGAGCTGGAATGGGCTACGAGCAGTACTTC. V usage is TRBV27 and J usage is TRBJ2-7, with 10 bases matching TRBD2. V was pared by 5 bases and J by 3 bases, with 16 bases of the junction left unmatched. Germline CDR1 MNHEY, CDR2 SMNVEV (reference sequence). There are 18 residues in the CDR3.

V gene TRBV19 combines with J gene TRBJ2-7; TRBD1 agrees at 12 bases. The CDR3 consists of 15 residues. The ends lost 4 bases at V and 4 bases at J; junction bases unmatched: 5. Germline V CDR1 and CDR2: LNHDA, SQIVND (reference sequence). The CDR3 sequence is CASSTGTGGKYEQYF. The CDR3 DNA is TGTGCCAGTAGTACCGGGACAGGGGGCAAGTACGAGCAGTACTTC.

The rearrangement uses TRBV18 and TRBJ2-5; possibly TRBD2 for D (5 bases). The CDR3 is 14 residues long. Germline loops: CDR1 KGHSH, CDR2 LQKENI. V was cut by 3 bases and J by 2 bases, with 10 bases left in between. CDR3 bases: TGTGCCAGCTCACCGCGGAGCGGACAAGAGACCCAGTACTTC. Amino acid sequence: CASSPRSGQETQYF.

The J gene is TRBJ1-2, the V gene TRBV12-3 or TRBV12-4; tentative D call: TRBD1 (5 bases). The CDR3 loop spans 13 amino acids. Trimming took 2 bases from V and 2 from J, leaving 6 bases between them. The CDR3 spells CASSLRGNYGYTF. CDR3 sequence (DNA): TGTGCCAGCAGTTTAAGGGGAAACTATGGCTACACCTTC.

This clone was recorded only once. V and J are TRBV12-3 or TRBV12-4 and TRBJ1-2; possibly TRBD1 for D (5 bases). This CDR3 is 13 amino acids long. The V end was cut by 5 bases, the J end by 2 bases, with 9 bases between. The chain's CDR3 is CASSIQGNYGYTF. CDR3 nucleotide sequence: TGTGCCAGCAGTATTCAGGGAAACTATGGCTACACCTTC.

The gene calls are TRBV6-5 and TRBJ2-7, with D perhaps TRBD1 (5 bases). Germline values: CDR1 MNHEY, CDR2 SVGAGI. The CDR3 runs to 11 residues. Trimming removed 6 bases from V and 6 bases from J, with 9 bases in between. CDR3 sequence reads: CASSQGSEQYF. The CDR3 bases are TGTGCCAGCAGCCAGGGTTCCGAGCAGTACTTC.

This sequence joins TRBV2 and TRBJ2-7; 10 bases line up with TRBD1. Germline V gene sequence: CDR1 SNHLY, CDR2 FYNNEI. The CDR3 extends over 12 amino acids. V dropped 8 bases and J dropped 7; count of bases not matched to a gene: 5. The DNA for the CDR3 is TGTGCCAGCGGGGACAGGGGATCGGAGCAGTACTTC. It yields the protein CASGDRGSEQYF.

In DNA form, the CDR3 reads TGTGCCAGTTCCGGGACAGGGGCAAATCAGCCCCAGCATTTT. This translates into CASSGTGANQPQHF. The chain links TRBV19 to TRBJ1-5; 10 bases match TRBD1. The CDR3 runs to 14 residues. V lost 8 bases to trimming and J lost 4 bases; unmatched junction nucleotides: 5. Germline V gene lookup returns CDR1 LNHDA and CDR2 SQIVND (reference sequence).

V is TRBV15 and J is TRBJ2-1; D call uncertain. Trimming removed 7 bases from V and 4 bases from J, with 14 bases in between. CDR1 is LNHNV and CDR2 is YYDKDF in the germline V gene (reference sequence). This CDR3 spans 14 amino acids. The CDR3 bases are TGTGCCACCACATCCCCGTCGGAGTACAATGAGCAGTTCTTC. Its protein product is CATTSPSEYNEQFF.